The TCR beta chain described here comes from a study of T cell repertoires in cytomegalovirus infection. As for the study in general: CMV infection plus the matching HLA type was flagged by public TCR beta signatures. General study results and limits: Cumulative frequency (of public TCR beta family members) identified carriers of CMV plus the relevant HLA. The ex vivo response was dominated by HLA-C-restricted CMV-specific TCR beta clonotypes.

This clonotype was detected once. What it recognizes is unknown. The junction departs from germline at one end; a sequencing error may be responsible. MiXCR was run by TCRdb on the reads, yielding one entry per CDR3 protein. The sample holds over 100,000 distinct CDR3 sequences; more than 15% are singletons and the top ten take about 8.8%. Sequences were obtained from PBMCs. The sequence derives from a human donor in good health (CMV status not recorded). Some clones in this sample may be carry-over from other donors' samples.

The CDR3, as DNA: TGCGCCAGCAGCCAAGAGTGGAGCTCCTATAATTCACTCCTCCACTTT. It translates to CASSQEWSSYNSLLHF. V gene TRBV4-1 combines with J gene TRBJ1-6; D is ambiguous. The CDR3 spans 16 residues. CDR1 is MGHRA, CDR2 YSYEKL, per germline.